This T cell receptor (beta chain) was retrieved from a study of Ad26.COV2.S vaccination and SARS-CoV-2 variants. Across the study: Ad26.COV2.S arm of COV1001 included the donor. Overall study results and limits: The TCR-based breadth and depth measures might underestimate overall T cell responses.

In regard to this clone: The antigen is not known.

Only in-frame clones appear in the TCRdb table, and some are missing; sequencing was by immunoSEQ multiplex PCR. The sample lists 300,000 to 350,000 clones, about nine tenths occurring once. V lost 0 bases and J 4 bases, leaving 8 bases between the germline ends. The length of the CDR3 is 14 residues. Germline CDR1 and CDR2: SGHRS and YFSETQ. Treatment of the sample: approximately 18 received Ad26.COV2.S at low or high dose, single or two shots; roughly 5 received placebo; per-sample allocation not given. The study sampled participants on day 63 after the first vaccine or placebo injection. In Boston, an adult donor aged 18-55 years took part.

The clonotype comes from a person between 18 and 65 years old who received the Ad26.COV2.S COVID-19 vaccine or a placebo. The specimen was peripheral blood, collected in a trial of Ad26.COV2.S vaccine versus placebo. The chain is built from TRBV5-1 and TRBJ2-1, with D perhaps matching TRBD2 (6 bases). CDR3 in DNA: TGCGCCAGCAGCTTGGATGGGACTTACAATGAGCAGTTCTTC. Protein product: CASSLDGTYNEQFF.